Detailed here is one T cell receptor beta chain. Recovery among Cohort 3 donors was established by two negative PCRs, clearance, or symptom resolution. The CDR3 runs 15 residues. V dropped 5 bases and J dropped 2 bases, with 17 bases sitting between them. From germline, CDR1 is SGDLS and CDR2 YYNGEE. The assay was immunoSEQ multiplex PCR, and TCRdb's table has in-frame clones only and misses some. In the table there are a few hundred thousand clones, about 90% of which are singletons. The sample comes from a study of blood T cell repertoires in COVID-19. The V and J genes are TRBV9 and TRBJ2-7; D might be TRBD1 (5 bases). What was sequenced was PBMCs or T cells enriched from blood (not recorded which). The sequence derives from a woman between 25 and 40 years old who had recovered from COVID-19. The CDR3 reads CASSRTGELTYEQYF. As DNA, the CDR3 is TGTGCCAGCAGTAGAACAGGCGAGCTTACCTACGAGCAGTACTTC.